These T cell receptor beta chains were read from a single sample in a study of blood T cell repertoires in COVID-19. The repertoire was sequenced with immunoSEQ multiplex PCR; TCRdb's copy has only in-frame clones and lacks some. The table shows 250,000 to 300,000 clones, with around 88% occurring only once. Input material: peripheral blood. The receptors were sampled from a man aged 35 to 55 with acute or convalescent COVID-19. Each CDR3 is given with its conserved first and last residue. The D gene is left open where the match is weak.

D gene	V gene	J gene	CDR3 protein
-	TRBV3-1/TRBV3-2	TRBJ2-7	CASSPMDTRYF
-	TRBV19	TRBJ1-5	CASRRGGTNQPQHF
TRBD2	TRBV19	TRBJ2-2	CASSSITSGVRAGELFF
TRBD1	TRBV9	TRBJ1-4	CASSFTGTVNEKLFF
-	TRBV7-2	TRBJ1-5	CASSLEGVPGRQPQHF
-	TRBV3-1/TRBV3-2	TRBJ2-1	CASSSDLSQSSYNEQFF
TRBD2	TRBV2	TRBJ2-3	CASSASLLAGVRTDTQYF
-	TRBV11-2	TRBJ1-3	CASSRKPGTSGNTIYF
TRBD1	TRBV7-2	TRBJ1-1	CASSSPQGAATEAFF
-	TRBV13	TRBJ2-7	CASSLQGKQYF
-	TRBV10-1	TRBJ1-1	CASSDRWSEAFF
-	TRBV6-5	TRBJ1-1	CASRGQIAGNTEAFF
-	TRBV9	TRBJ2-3	CASSALGVSTDTQYF
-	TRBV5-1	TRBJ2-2	CASSTLGSGELFF
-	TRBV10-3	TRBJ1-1	CAISDVPGREIEAFF
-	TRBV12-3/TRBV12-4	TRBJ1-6	CASSPNHRSPLHF
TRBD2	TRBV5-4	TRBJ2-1	CASSKGLADNYNEQFF
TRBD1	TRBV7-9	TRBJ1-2	CASSSSGTDYGYTF
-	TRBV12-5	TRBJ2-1	CASGFPRGSYNEQFF
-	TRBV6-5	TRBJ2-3	CASSSLRGGGADTQYF
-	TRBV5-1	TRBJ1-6	CASSLNFLSSYNSPLHF
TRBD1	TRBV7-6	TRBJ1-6	CASSLAGQGDSPLHF
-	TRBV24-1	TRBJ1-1	CATSAGGKGGRNTEAFF
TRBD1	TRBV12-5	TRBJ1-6	CASGRLIQGGGNINNSPLHF
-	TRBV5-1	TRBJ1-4	CASSGQGLNEKLFF
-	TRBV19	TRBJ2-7	CASSMVDGGEQYF
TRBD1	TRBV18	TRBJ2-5	CASSLGQGAIQETQYF
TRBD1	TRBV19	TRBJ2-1	CARTAGQGPNEQFF
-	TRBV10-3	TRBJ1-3	CASLQGSGNTIYF
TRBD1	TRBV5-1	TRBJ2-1	CASSVYRGGSYNEQFF
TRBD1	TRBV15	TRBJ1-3	CATSTGTDGNTIYF
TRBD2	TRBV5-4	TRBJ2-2	CASSLDGLAGGQRYGELFF
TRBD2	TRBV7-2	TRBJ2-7	CASSSGGPRKQYF
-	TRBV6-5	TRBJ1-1	CASCRQGTEAFF
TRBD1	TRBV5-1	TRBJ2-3	CASSALHRGKTDTQYF
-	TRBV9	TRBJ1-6	CASTPSGSYNSPLHF
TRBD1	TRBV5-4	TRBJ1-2	CASSRDSDSNYGYTF
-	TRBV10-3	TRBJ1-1	CAIGSPQNTEAFF
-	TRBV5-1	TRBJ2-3	CASSLFPASSTDTQYF
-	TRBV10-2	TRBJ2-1	CASSGVPGEQFF
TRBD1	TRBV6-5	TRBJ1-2	CANERMGQGVGYTF
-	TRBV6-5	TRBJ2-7	CASSYRAGAYEQYF
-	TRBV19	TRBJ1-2	CASSPQQGPVAF
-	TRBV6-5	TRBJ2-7	CASSYSRTATYEQYF
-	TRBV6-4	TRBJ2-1	CASSLGSSYNEQFF
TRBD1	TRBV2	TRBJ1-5	CASGRQGNQPQHF
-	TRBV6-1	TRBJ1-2	CASSEKRNGYTF
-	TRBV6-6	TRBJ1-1	CASSYSRQNTEAFF
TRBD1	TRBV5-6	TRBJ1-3	CASSADRGSPFSGNTIYF
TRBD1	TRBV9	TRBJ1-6	CASSVEDRGNSPLHF
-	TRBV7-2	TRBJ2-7	CASSFRTAMREQYF
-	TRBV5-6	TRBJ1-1	CASSLGVHTEAFF
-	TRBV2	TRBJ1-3	CASSNSGSGNTIYF
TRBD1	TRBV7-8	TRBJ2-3	CASSLRDRGGSDTQYF
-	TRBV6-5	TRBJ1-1	CASSYYTNTEAFF
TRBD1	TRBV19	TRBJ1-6	CASSPGQNNSPLHF